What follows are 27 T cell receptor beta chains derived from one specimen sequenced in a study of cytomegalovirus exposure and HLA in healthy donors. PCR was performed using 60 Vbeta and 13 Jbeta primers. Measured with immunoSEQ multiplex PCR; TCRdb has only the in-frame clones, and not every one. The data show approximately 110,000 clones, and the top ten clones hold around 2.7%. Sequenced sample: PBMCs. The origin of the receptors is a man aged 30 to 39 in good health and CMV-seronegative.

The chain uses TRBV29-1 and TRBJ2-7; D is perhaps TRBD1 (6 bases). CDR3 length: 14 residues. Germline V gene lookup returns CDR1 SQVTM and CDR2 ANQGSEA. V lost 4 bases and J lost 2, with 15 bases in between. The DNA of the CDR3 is TGCAGCGTTGCTCCCGGGACATCAACCTACGAGCAGTACTTC. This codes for CSVAPGTSTYEQYF.

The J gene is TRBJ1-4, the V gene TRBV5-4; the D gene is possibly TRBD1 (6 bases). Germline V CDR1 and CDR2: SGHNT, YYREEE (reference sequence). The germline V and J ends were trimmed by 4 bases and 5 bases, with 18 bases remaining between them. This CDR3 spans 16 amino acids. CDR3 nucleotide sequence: TGTGCCAGCAGCCCTTTTGGACCAGGGGAGAATGAAAAACTGTTTTTT. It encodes CASSPFGPGENEKLFF.

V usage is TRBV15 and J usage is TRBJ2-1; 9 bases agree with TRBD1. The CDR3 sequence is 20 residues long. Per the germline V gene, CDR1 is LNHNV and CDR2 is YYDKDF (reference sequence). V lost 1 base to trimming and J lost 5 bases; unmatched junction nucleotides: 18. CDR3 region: CATSRGYSWTPDRGDNEQFF. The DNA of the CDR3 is TGTGCCACCAGCAGAGGTTACTCGTGGACTCCGGACAGGGGAGACAATGAGCAGTTCTTC.

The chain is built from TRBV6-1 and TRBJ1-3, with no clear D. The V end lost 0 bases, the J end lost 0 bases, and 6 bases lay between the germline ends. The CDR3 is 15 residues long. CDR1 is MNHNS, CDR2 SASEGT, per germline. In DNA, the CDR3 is TGTGCCAGCAGTGAAGCAGAGGGCTCTGGAAACACCATATATTTT. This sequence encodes CASSEAEGSGNTIYF.

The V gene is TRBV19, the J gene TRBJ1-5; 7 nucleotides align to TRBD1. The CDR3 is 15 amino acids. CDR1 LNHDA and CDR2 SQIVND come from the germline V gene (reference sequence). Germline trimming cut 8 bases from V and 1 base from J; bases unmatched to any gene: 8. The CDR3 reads CASSVSRGSNQPQHF. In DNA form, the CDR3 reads TGTGCCAGTTCCGTATCCAGGGGGAGCAATCAGCCCCAGCATTTT. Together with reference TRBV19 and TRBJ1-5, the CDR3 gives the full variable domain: DGGITQSPKYLFRKEGQNVTLSCEQNLNHDAMYWYRQDPGQGLRLIYYSQIVNDFQKGDIAEGYSVSREKKESFPLTVTSAQKNPTAFYLCASSVSRGSNQPQHFGDGTRLSIL.

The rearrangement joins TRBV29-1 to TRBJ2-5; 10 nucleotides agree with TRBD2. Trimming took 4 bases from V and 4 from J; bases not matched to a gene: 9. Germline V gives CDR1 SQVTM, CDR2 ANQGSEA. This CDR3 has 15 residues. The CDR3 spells CSVGGVSGRGETQYF. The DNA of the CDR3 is TGCAGCGTTGGAGGGGTCAGCGGGAGGGGAGAGACCCAGTACTTC.

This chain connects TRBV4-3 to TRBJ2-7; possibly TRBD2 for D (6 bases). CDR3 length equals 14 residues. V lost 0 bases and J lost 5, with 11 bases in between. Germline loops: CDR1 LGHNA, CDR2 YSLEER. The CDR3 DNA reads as TGCGCCAGCAGCCAAGATGGAGGGTCCGACGAGCAGTACTTC. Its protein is CASSQDGGSDEQYF.

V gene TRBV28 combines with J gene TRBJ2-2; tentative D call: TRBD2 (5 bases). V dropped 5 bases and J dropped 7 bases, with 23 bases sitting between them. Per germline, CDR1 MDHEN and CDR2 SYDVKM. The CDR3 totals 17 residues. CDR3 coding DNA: TGTGCCAGCAGTCGACGACTAACCGTCTTCGATGACGGGGAGCTGTTTTTT. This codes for CASSRRLTVFDDGELFF.

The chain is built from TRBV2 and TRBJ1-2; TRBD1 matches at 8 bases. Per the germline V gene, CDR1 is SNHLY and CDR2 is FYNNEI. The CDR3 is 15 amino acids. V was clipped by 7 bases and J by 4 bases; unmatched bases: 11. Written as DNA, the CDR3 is TGTGCCAGCATCGAGACAGGGGCCACCGTCTATGGCTACACCTTC. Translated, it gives CASIETGATVYGYTF.

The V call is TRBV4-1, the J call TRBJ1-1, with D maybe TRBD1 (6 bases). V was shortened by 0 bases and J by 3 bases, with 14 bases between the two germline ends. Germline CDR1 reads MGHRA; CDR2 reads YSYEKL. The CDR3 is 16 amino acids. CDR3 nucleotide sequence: TGCGCCAGCAGCCAAGATTGGCGCAGGGGCTACACTGAAGCTTTCTTT. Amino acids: CASSQDWRRGYTEAFF.

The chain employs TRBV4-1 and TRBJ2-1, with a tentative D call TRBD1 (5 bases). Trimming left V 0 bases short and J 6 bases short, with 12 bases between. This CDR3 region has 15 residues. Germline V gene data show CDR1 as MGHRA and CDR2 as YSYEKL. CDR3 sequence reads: CASSQDRDGRNEQFF. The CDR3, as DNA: TGCGCCAGCAGCCAAGACAGGGATGGGCGCAATGAGCAGTTCTTC.

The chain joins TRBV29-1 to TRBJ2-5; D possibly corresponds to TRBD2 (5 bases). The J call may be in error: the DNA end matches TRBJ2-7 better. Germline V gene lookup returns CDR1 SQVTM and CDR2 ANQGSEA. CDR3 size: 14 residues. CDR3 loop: CSVVERRRSYEQYF. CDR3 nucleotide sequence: TGCAGCGTTGTGGAAAGGAGGCGTTCCTACGAGCAGTACTTC.

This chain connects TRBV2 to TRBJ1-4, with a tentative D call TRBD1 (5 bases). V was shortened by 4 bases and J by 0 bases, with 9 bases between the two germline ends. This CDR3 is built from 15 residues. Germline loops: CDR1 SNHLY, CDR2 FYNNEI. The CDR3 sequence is CASSGQPSTNEKLFF. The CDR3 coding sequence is TGTGCCAGCAGTGGACAGCCATCAACTAATGAAAAACTGTTTTTT. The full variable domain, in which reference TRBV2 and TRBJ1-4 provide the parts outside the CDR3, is EPEVTQTPSHQVTQMGQEVILRCVPISNHLYFYWYRQILGQKVEFLVSFYNNEISEKSEIFDDQFSVERPDGSNFTLKIRSTKLEDSAMYFCASSGQPSTNEKLFFGSGTQLSVL.

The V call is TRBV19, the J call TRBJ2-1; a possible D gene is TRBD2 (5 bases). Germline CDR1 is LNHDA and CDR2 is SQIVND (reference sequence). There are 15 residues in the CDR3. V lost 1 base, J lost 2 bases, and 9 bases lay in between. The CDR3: CASSIGGSPYNEQFF. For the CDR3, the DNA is TGTGCCAGTAGTATAGGAGGGAGCCCCTACAATGAGCAGTTCTTC.

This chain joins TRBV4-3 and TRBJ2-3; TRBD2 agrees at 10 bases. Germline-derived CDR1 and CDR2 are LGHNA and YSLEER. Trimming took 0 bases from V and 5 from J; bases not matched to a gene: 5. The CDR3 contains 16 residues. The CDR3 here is CASSQELAGGGDTQYF. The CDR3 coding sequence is TGCGCCAGCAGCCAAGAGTTAGCGGGGGGAGGAGATACGCAGTATTTT.

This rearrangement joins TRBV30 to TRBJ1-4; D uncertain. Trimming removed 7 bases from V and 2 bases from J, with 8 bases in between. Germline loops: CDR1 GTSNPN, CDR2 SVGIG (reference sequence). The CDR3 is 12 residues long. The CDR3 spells CAFRGTNEKLFF. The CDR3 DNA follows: TGTGCCTTCCGAGGGACTAATGAAAAACTGTTTTTT.

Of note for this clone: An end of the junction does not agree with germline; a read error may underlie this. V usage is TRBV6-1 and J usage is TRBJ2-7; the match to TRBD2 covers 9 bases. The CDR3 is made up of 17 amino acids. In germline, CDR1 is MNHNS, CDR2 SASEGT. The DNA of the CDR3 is TGTGCCAGCAGAGAAGTTTTAACTGGTAGCGGGAGCTACGAGCAGTACTTC. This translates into CASREVLTGSGSYEQYF.

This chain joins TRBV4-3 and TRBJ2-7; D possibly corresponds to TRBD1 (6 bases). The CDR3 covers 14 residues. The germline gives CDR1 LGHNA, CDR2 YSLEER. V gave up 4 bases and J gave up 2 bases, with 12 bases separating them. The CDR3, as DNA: TGCGCCAGCAGCCTGACCAAGGGGGCCTACGAGCAGTACTTC. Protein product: CASSLTKGAYEQYF.

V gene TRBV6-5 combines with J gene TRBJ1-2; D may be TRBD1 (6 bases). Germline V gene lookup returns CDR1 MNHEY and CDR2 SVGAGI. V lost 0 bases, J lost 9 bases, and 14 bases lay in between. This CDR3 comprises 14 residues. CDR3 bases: TGTGCCAGCAGTTACTCTACGACAGGTCGGAGCTACACCTTC. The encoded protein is CASSYSTTGRSYTF.

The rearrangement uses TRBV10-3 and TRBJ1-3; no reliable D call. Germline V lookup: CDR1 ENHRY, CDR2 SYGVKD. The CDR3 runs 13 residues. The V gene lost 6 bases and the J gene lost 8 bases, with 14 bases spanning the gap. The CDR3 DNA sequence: TGTGCCATCAGCGAGACCTCTGAGGACACCATATATTTT. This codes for CAISETSEDTIYF.

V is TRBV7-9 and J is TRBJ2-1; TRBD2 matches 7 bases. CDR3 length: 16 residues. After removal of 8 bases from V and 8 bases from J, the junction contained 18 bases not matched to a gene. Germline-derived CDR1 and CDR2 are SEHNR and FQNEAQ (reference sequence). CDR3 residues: CASRPNGGRVFDEQFF. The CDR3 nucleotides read TGTGCCAGCCGCCCCAATGGGGGGAGGGTATTCGATGAGCAGTTCTTC.

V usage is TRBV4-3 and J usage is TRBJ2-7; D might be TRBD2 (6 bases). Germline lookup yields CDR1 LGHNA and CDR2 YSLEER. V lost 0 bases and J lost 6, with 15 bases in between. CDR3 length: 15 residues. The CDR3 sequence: CASSQDLEGQGEQYF. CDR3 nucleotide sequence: TGCGCCAGCAGCCAAGATTTGGAGGGGCAGGGCGAGCAGTACTTC.

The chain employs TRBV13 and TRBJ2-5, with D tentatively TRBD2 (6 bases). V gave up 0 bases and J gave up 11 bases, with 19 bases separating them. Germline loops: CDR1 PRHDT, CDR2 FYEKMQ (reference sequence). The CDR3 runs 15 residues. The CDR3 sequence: CASSLGPQASGEQYF. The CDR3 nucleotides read TGTGCCAGCAGCTTAGGCCCGCAAGCGTCGGGAGAGCAGTACTTC.

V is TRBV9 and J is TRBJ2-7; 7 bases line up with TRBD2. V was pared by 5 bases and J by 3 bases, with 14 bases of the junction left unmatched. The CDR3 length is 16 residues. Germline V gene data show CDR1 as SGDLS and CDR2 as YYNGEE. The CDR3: CASSEGGFASSYEQYF. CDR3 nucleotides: TGTGCCAGCAGTGAGGGAGGGTTTGCTAGTAGCTACGAGCAGTACTTC.

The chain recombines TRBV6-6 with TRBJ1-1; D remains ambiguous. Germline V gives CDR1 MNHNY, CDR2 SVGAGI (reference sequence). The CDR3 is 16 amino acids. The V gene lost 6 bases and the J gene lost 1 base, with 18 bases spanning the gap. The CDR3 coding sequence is TGTGCCAGCAGAGGTTACCCCCCCGGGGAGAACACTGAAGCTTTCTTT. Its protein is CASRGYPPGENTEAFF.

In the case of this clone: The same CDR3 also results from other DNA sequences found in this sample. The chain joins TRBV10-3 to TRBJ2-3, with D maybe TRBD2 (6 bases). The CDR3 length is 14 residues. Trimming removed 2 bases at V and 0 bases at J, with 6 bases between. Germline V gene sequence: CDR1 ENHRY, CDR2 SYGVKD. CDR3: CAISEGGSTDTQYF. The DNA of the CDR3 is TGTGCCATCAGTGAGGGAGGGAGCACAGATACGCAGTATTTT.

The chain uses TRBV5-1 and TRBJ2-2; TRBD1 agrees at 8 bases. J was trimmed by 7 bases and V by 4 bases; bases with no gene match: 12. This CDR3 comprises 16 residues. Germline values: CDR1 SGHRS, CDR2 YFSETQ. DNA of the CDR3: TGCGCCAGCAGCAGGGGCGACAGGGGAAGGGACGGGGAGCTGTTTTTT. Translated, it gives CASSRGDRGRDGELFF.